The entry below describes one T cell receptor beta chain. cDNA synthesis used a TRAV/TRBV-specific primer set for both chains. The TCRs were subjected to amplification over approximately 20 PCR cycles employing a constant-region primer in conjunction with a V-primer adapter. In vitro transcription was used to amplify the isolated mRNA. MiXCR was run by TCRdb on the reads, yielding one entry per CDR3 protein. This repertoire shows around 100,000 distinct CDR3 sequences, more than 20% found once; its top ten account for about 4%. V lost 1 base, J lost 2 bases, and 5 bases lay in between. Per germline, CDR1 MNHNS and CDR2 SASEGT. This CDR3 comprises 13 residues. This entry is derived from a study of low-dose radiotherapy and immunotherapy resistance in tumors. Overall study: Intravenous administration to patients comprised nivolumab at 240 mg every two weeks and ipilimumab at 1 mg/kg every six weeks.

As for time point: after trial treatment. The treatment: LDRT plus nivolumab, ipilimumab, low-dose cyclophosphamide and aspirin (RACIN trial). Every donor's regimen consisted of nivolumab, ipilimumab, aspirin, low-dose cyclophosphamide and low-dose radiotherapy. Inclusion covered patients whose advanced solid tumors lacked tumor-infiltrating lymphocytes. The sequence was collected from a male donor with prostate cancer. Source: PBMCs, taken after low-dose radiotherapy plus immunotherapy. This sequence joins TRBV6-1 and TRBJ1-2; D is unclear. CDR3: CASSEESNYGYTF. The CDR3 nucleotides are TGTGCCAGCAGTGAAGAGAGCAACTATGGCTACACCTTC.